This TCR beta chain was observed in a study of cytomegalovirus exposure and HLA in healthy donors. Study overall: The same platform was used for the roughly 120 validation repertoires as for the approximately 670 first-cohort repertoires, as reported in a later analysis.

Study results and limitations: Under in vitro conditions, a few CMV-associated chains were confirmed as specific for CMV antigens. The listing of 150 to 200 TCR beta chains classed them as cytomegalovirus-associated.

About this clone: The antigen is not known.

Measured with immunoSEQ multiplex PCR; TCRdb has only the in-frame clones, and not every one. The data hold approximately 150,000 clones, with around 86% observed a single time. The validation cohort, a group of over a hundred subjects, included the donors and was separate from the roughly 670-subject first cohort. Trimming cost V 3 bases and J 4 bases; bases outside gene matches: 1. CDR3 length: 13 residues. Germline CDR1 is LGHNA and CDR2 is YSLEER. The J gene is TRBJ2-7, the V gene TRBV4-3, with 9 bases identical to TRBD2. The sequence was obtained from a young man in good health and CMV-seropositive. The sample was PBMCs. The CDR3 spells CASSQGLAYEQYF. CDR3 DNA sequence: TGCGCCAGCAGCCAGGGACTAGCTTACGAGCAGTACTTC.